The clone carrying this T cell receptor (beta chain) was detected a few times. The naive CD8 subset, CD45RO-negative cells positively selected for CCR7, excluded terminally differentiated effector memory CD45RA+ cells. The data were taken from a study of shared clonotypes between healthy human individuals. Here immunoSEQ multiplex PCR was the method, and the copy in TCRdb shows in-frame clones only, minus some. The sample holds hundreds of thousands of clones, about 91% seen once. From germline, CDR1 is SGHRS and CDR2 YFSETQ. This CDR3 is built from 14 residues. V trimming: 1 base; J trimming: 2 bases; junction bases outside the gene matches: 3.

The chain employs TRBV5-1 and TRBJ2-7, with 7 bases fitting TRBD2. This clonotype was sampled from a man aged 25-45 years in good health. Sequenced: naive CD8+ T cells sorted from blood. The CDR3 nucleotides are TGCGCCAGCAGCTTGTCTCTAGCGGCCTACGAGCAGTACTTC. Amino acids: CASSLSLAAYEQYF.